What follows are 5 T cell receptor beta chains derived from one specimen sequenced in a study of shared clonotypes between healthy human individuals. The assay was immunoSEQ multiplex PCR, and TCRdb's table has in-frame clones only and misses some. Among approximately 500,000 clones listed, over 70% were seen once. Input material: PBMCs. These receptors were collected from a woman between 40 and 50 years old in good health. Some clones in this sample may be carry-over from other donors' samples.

The CDR3 DNA reads TGTGCCAGCAGTGAAGGGACAGGTTTTTTCCAAGAGACCCAGTACTTC. It encodes CASSEGTGFFQETQYF. This rearrangement joins TRBV2 to TRBJ2-5, with TRBD1 matching 7 bases. Germline V CDR1 and CDR2: SNHLY, FYNNEI. There are 16 residues in the CDR3. The junction had 6 bases not matched to a gene; V was cut back by 1 base and J by 1 base.

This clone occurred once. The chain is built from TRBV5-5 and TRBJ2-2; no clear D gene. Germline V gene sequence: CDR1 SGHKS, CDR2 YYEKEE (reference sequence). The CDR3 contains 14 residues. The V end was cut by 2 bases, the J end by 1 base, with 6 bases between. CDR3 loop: CASSFDLNTGELFF. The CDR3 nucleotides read TGTGCCAGCAGCTTTGACCTGAACACCGGGGAGCTGTTTTTT.

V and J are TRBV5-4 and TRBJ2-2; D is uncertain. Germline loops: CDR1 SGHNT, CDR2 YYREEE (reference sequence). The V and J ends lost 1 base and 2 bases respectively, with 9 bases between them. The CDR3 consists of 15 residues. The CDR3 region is CASSLPSINTGELFF. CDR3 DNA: TGTGCCAGCAGCTTGCCCTCAATAAACACCGGGGAGCTGTTTTTT.

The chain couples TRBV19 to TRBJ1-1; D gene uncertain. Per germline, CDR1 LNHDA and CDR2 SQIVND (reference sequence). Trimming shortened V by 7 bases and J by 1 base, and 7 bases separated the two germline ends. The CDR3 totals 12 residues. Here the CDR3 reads CASTSRNTEAFF. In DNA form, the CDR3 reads TGTGCCAGTACGTCCAGGAACACTGAAGCTTTCTTT. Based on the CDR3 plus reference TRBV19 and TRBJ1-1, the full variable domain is DGGITQSPKYLFRKEGQNVTLSCEQNLNHDAMYWYRQDPGQGLRLIYYSQIVNDFQKGDIAEGYSVSREKKESFPLTVTSAQKNPTAFYLCASTSRNTEAFFGQGTRLTVV.

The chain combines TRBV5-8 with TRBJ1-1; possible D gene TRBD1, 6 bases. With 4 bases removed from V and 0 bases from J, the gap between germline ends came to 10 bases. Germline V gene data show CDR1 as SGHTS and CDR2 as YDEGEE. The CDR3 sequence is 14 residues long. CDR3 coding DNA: TGTGCCAGCAGCCCGGGACATCTGAACACTGAAGCTTTCTTT. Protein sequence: CASSPGHLNTEAFF.